What follows are 18 T cell receptor beta chains derived from one specimen sequenced in a study of blood T cells in healthy people across ages. A sample-barcoded 5' primer and a J-beta primer mix were used in a second PCR of about 7 to 12 cycles. TCRdb reanalysed the 5' RACE reads using MiXCR and keeps one entry per CDR3 protein. Of more than 900,000 distinct CDR3 sequences detected, under 30% appear once; the ten largest clones hold less than 0.85%. The sample also formed part of further work on T cells of mothers and their children.

The specimen was blood. These receptors all stem from a girl aged 2 to 9 in good health.

J is TRBJ2-6 and V is TRBV27; D gene uncertain. Germline assignment: CDR1 MNHEY and CDR2 SMNVEV (reference sequence). The CDR3 consists of 16 residues. The V end lost 4 bases, the J end lost 0 bases, and 10 bases lay between the germline ends. The CDR3 nucleotides are TGTGCCAGCAGTTCTACCCGGTACTCTGGGGCCAACGTCCTGACTTTC. Amino acid sequence: CASSSTRYSGANVLTF.

This clonotype appeared a few times. This chain links TRBV7-9 with TRBJ1-1; a possible D gene is TRBD1 (5 bases). The CDR3 consists of 14 residues. Trimming cost V 1 base and J 6 bases, with 12 bases left between them. CDR1 and CDR2 from the germline V gene are SEHNR and FQNEAQ (reference sequence). The CDR3 bases are TGTGCCAGCAGCTTAGAGACAGCTGACCCTGAAGCTTTCTTT. This encodes CASSLETADPEAFF.

Comment on this clonotype: One end of the junction varies from germline; a read error may be responsible. The chain is built from TRBV6-5 and TRBJ2-7, with D possibly matching TRBD1 (6 bases). CDR3 size: 16 residues. The germline V gene encodes CDR1 MNHEY and CDR2 SVGAGI. CDR3 nucleotide sequence: TGTGCCAGCAGTTCTCCTCGGACAGTTGAGTCCTACGAGCAGTATTTC. Its protein is CASSSPRTVESYEQYF.

J is TRBJ2-1 and V is TRBV3-1, with D possibly being TRBD1 or TRBD2 (6 bases each). The CDR3 covers 17 residues. The V and J ends lost 0 bases and 6 bases respectively, with 18 bases between them. Germline V lookup: CDR1 LGHDT, CDR2 YNNKEL (reference sequence). The CDR3 protein is CASSQEGGDSGANEQFF. DNA for the CDR3: TGTGCCAGCAGCCAAGAGGGTGGGGACTCGGGGGCCAATGAGCAGTTCTTC.

V is TRBV2 and J is TRBJ2-5; possible D gene TRBD2, 6 bases. The V end was cut by 7 bases, the J end by 4 bases, with 16 bases between. The germline gives CDR1 SNHLY, CDR2 FYNNEI. CDR3 length equals 14 residues. The CDR3: CASMEGWPRETQYF. The CDR3 DNA reads TGTGCCAGCATGGAGGGCTGGCCGAGAGAGACCCAGTACTTC.

This clonotype was seen a handful of times. The V and J genes are TRBV29-1 and TRBJ2-5; D might be TRBD1 (5 bases). The CDR3 totals 13 residues. From germline, CDR1 is SQVTM and CDR2 ANQGSEA. The ends were cut back, 8 bases at V and 2 bases at J, with 15 bases in the middle. CDR3 loop: CSLIMGPQETQYF. CDR3 nucleotide sequence: TGCAGCCTTATTATGGGGCCTCAAGAGACCCAGTACTTC.

CDR3 nucleotide sequence: TGTGCCAGCTCACCAGGGTTAGCAGACGTTACCGGGGAGCTGTTTTTT. This translates into CASSPGLADVTGELFF. The rearrangement joins TRBV18 to TRBJ2-2; unclear D gene. Germline values: CDR1 KGHSH, CDR2 LQKENI. Trimming removed 2 bases from V and 5 bases from J, with 15 bases in between. The CDR3 has 16 residues.

The table lists this clonotype with a few counts. The rearrangement uses TRBV2 and TRBJ2-1; D is undetermined. V gave up 6 bases and J gave up 10 bases, with 19 bases separating them. The germline V gene has CDR1 SNHLY and CDR2 FYNNEI. CDR3 length: 14 amino acids. The CDR3 protein is CASSARFFVGEQFF. CDR3 nucleotides: TGTGCCAGCAGCGCAAGGTTTTTCGTAGGAGAGCAGTTCTTC.

This chain joins TRBV12-3 or TRBV12-4 and TRBJ1-6, with D perhaps matching TRBD1 (6 bases). Trimming cost V 3 bases and J 9 bases, with 12 bases left between them. This CDR3 has 14 amino acids. CDR3 DNA: TGTGCCAGCAGTTTCCAGACAGGACTTTCACCCCTCCACTTT. Residues: CASSFQTGLSPLHF.

This clonotype has a count of ten or more. A read error may account for a junction end that differs from germline. The chain is built from TRBV7-2 and TRBJ2-3; 7 nucleotides agree with TRBD2. This CDR3 is built from 13 residues. In germline, CDR1 is SGHTA, CDR2 FQGNSA. For the CDR3, the DNA is TGTGCCAGCAGCCTAGCGGTAACAGATACGCAGTATTTT. It translates to CASSLAVTDTQYF.

The V gene is TRBV28, the J gene TRBJ1-4; unclear D gene. The V and J ends lost 6 bases and 6 bases respectively, with 14 bases between them. This CDR3 is 14 amino acids long. Per the germline V gene, CDR1 is MDHEN and CDR2 is SYDVKM. CDR3 nucleotides: TGTGCCAGCAGCGCCGGGTCAAACCATGAAAAACTGTTTTTT. Encoded protein: CASSAGSNHEKLFF.

This sequence joins TRBV29-1 and TRBJ2-3, with TRBD1 identical over 8 bases. The J segment lost 1 base and the V segment lost 6 bases, leaving 6 bases of the junction unmatched. From germline, CDR1 is SQVTM and CDR2 ANQGSEA. The CDR3 totals 14 residues. CDR3 nucleotides: TGCAGCGTCACATCGGACAGGGGCACAGATACGCAGTATTTT. Its translation is CSVTSDRGTDTQYF.

The J gene is TRBJ2-2, the V gene TRBV7-2, with D perhaps TRBD1 (6 bases). Per germline, CDR1 SGHTA and CDR2 FQGNSA. Trimming took off 1 base at V and 8 bases at J, with 14 bases between the two ends. The CDR3 sequence is 15 residues long. The CDR3 nucleotides read TGTGCCAGCAGCTTAGACAGGGCGGGCGCGGGGGAGCTGTTTTTT. This translates into CASSLDRAGAGELFF.

This clonotype occurred a few times. The J gene is TRBJ2-7, the V gene TRBV7-2; possible D gene TRBD2, 7 bases. The V gene's germline CDR1 is SGHTA and CDR2 FQGNSA. Trimming removed 6 bases from V and 6 bases from J, with 15 bases in between. The CDR3 sequence is 13 residues long. CDR3 loop: CASRRGGEGEQYF. The DNA for the CDR3 is TGTGCCAGCAGAAGAGGGGGGGAAGGCGAGCAGTACTTC.

The rearrangement joins TRBV7-2 to TRBJ2-5; TRBD2 agrees at 9 bases. V shed 5 bases, J shed 5 bases, and the junction held 12 bases outside the gene matches. Germline V CDR1 and CDR2: SGHTA, FQGNSA. The CDR3 totals 16 residues. The CDR3 protein is CASSPWGGGGLETQYF. The CDR3 coding sequence is TGTGCCAGCAGCCCGTGGGGCGGGGGGGGCTTGGAGACCCAGTACTTC.

This clonotype showed up just a few times. The rearrangement uses TRBV6-1 and TRBJ2-1, with D possibly TRBD1 on 6 matching bases. The CDR3 spans 17 residues. V was trimmed by 11 bases and J by 1 base, leaving 24 bases between them. Germline CDR1 reads MNHNS; CDR2 reads SASEGT. CDR3 in amino acids: CAPPPQGTYLSYNEQFF. As DNA, the CDR3 is TGTGCCCCTCCCCCACAGGGAACGTACCTGTCCTACAATGAGCAGTTCTTC.

This clonotype was found a few times. The chain links TRBV11-2 to TRBJ2-5; TRBD2 is a possible D gene (6 bases). The tail of the sequence fits TRBJ2-7 better, so the J call may be wrong. CDR1 is SGHAT, CDR2 FQNNGV, per germline. The CDR3 covers 14 residues. The CDR3 DNA follows: TGTGCCAGCAGCATGGGGACTGCCTCCTACGAGCAGTACTTC. Translation: CASSMGTASYEQYF.

This clonotype has more than one count but fewer than ten. This rearrangement joins TRBV20-1 to TRBJ2-7, with 7 bases that match TRBD1. The CDR3 length is 13 residues. CDR1 DFQATT and CDR2 SNEGSKA come from the germline V gene (reference sequence). Trimming removed 6 bases from V and 4 bases from J; junction bases left unmatched: 9. The CDR3 is CSAHGTASYEQYF. CDR3 DNA sequence: TGCAGTGCCCACGGGACAGCCTCTTACGAGCAGTACTTC.